One T cell receptor beta chain is described in this entry. Its binding antigen is unknown. No base quality information exists; no much larger clone differs at one position. This sample is part of a study of cytomegalovirus exposure and HLA in healthy donors (dated by TCRdb to about 2017). Regarding the research as a whole: According to a later analysis, one platform produced both the roughly 110 validation repertoires and the 666 repertoires of the first cohort. The study aimed to test whether cataloging public T cell receptors could reveal signatures of past pathogen exposure. Besides the first cohort of 550 to 750 subjects, a separate validation cohort made up of 120 different subjects was used. The study combined high-throughput TCR immunosequencing, statistical association of individual TCRs with disease status, and machine learning to predict cytomegalovirus infection status. What the work shows at the level of the full study, not this receptor alone: According to the authors, the approach could potentially be generalized to other disease states and immunological phenotypes. In vitro tests confirmed that a few of the cytomegalovirus-associated TCR beta chains recognize cytomegalovirus antigens. While some public TCRs were present in many individuals, most TCR sequences turned up only very rarely across donors. All 130 or so repertoires were used to score co-occurrence in the validation cohort in a later analysis, because that analysis had no HLA typing for the cohort. Of the cluster scores, 90% to 95% were above 0 in a later analysis, which found that TCRs clustered in the first cohort also tended to co-occur in the 95 to 150 validation repertoires. In both the original and validation cohorts, the classifier was reported to diagnose cytomegalovirus status with high specificity and sensitivity. In the study, about 150 TCR beta chains were listed as associated with cytomegalovirus.

Trimming removed 2 bases from V and 4 bases from J, leaving 11 bases between the germline ends. Taken from the germline V gene, the CDR1 and CDR2 loops are MNHEY and SVGAGI. From the cysteine through the phenylalanine, the CDR3 covers 14 amino acids. Only CDR3 DNA remains: 42 bases, in frame from the first base. Receptor libraries were prepared by the immunoSEQ multiplex PCR assay. On the authors' methods: To diagnose cytomegalovirus status from the catalog of TCR beta chain sequences, a statistical classification framework was built. TCRdb obtained this table from immuneACCESS and retained in-frame rearrangements with V and J assigned. These tables miss some clones; where compared with another copy, unresolved V genes account for less than half of the shortfall, and the remainder is unexplained. The DNA gave D and trimming, while V, J and clone size come from that table. A total of 300,000 to 400,000 clones appear in this sample, 70% to 90% of them only once. Roughly 0.8% of the sample is taken by the ten largest.

The donors belonged to the validation cohort of around 120 subjects, which was separate from the 666-subject first cohort. The sequenced material came from PBMCs. Recombination connected TRBV6-5 to TRBJ1-1; there is no confident call for the D gene. This receptor was identified in a woman under 30 in good health and CMV-seronegative. The CDR3 region: CASSYSVAATEAFF. The base sequence is TGTGCCAGCAGTTACAGTGTGGCTGCCACTGAAGCTTTCTTT.